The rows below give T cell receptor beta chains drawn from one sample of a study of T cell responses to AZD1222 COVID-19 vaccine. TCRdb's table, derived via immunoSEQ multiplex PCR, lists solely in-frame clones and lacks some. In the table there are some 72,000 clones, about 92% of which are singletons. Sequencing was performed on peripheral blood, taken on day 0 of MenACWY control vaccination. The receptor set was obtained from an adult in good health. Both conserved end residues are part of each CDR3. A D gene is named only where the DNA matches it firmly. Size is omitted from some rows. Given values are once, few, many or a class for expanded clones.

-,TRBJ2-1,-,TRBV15,TGTGCCACCAGCAGAGACCGGGGCGGGGGCCCTGGTGAGCAGTTCTTC,CATSRDRGGGPGEQFF
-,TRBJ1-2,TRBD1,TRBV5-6,TGTGCCAGCAGCGCCTGGACAGGGAGTTTTGGCTACACCTTC,CASSAWTGSFGYTF
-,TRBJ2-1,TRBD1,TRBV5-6,TGTGCCAGCAGCTCTCTGACACAGGGGGCTCGCTACAATGAGCAGTTCTTC,CASSSLTQGARYNEQFF
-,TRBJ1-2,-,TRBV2,TGTGCCAGCAGTGAGGTTAAATCAGCATCTAACTATGGCTACACCTTC,CASSEVKSASNYGYTF
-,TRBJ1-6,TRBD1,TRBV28,TGTGCCAGCACCCAGGGGGGGAGGCATCATAATTCACCCCTCCACTTT,CASTQGGRHHNSPLHF
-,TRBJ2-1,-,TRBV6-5,TGTGCCAGCAGTTACGTGCGGTCCCTCGGGCAAAATGAGCAGTTCTTC,CASSYVRSLGQNEQFF
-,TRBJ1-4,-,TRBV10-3,TGTGCCACCAGCACGGGGACGGGTGAAAAACTGTTTTTT,CATSTGTGEKLFF
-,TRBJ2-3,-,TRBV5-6,TGTGCCAGCAGCTTGTCTAGTGGCCGGGCCCTGGGTACGCAGTATTTT,CASSLSSGRALGTQYF
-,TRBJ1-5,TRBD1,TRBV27,TGTGCCAGCAGTTTAGTGGCAGGGGGCCATCAGCCCCAGCATTTT,CASSLVAGGHQPQHF
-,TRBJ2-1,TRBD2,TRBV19,TGTGCCAGTAGTGCAAGCCCAGCGGGGGGGCCCAATGAGCAGTTCTTC,CASSASPAGGPNEQFF
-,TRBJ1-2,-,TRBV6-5,TGTGCCAGCAGTTGGGGTCTGGGGAGTCGTGGCTACACCTTC,CASSWGLGSRGYTF
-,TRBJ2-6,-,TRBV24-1,TGTGCCACCAGTGATTTTGCCGAAGGGGCTGGGGCCAACGTCCTGACTTTC,CATSDFAEGAGANVLTF
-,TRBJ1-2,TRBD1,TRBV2,TGTGCCAGCAGCGCCCCGACCACAGGGGAGGGGGCCCTTAACTATGGCTACACCTTC,CASSAPTTGEGALNYGYTF
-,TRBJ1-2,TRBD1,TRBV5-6,TGTGCCAGCAGCTCTTGGACAGGGTCAACGGGTGGCTACACCTTC,CASSSWTGSTGGYTF
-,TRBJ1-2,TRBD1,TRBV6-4,TGTGCCAGCAGTGCTGCGGGACAGGGGTATGGCTACACCTTC,CASSAAGQGYGYTF
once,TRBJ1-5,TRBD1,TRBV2,TGTGCCAGCAGAACCGGGACAGCTAGCAATCAGCCCCAGCATTTT,CASRTGTASNQPQHF
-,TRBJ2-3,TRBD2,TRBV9,TGTGCCAGCAGCGTAGTGCAAGCGGGAGGCACAGATACGCAGTATTTT,CASSVVQAGGTDTQYF
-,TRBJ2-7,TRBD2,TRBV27,TGTGCCAGCAGTCCTCTATCTAGCGGGACAACCTACGAGCAGTACTTC,CASSPLSSGTTYEQYF
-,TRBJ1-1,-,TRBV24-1,TGTGCCACCAGTGCTACAGGGAGGATAAACACTGAAGCTTTCTTT,CATSATGRINTEAFF
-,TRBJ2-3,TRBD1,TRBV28,TGTGCCAGCACTCTGGGACAGTACACAGATACGCAGTATTTT,CASTLGQYTDTQYF
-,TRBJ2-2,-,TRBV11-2,TGTGCCAGCAGCCCCCGGTCGCGGGGGCAAGGCACCGGGGAGCTGTTTTTT,CASSPRSRGQGTGELFF
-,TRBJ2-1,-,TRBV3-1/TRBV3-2,TGTGCCAGCAGCCAAGATCACGTCGGAAGCTCCTACAATGAGCAGTTCTTC,CASSQDHVGSSYNEQFF
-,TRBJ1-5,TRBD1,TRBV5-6,TGTGCCAGCAGCTTGGCCGGGACAGTTCAGCCCCAGCATTTT,CASSLAGTVQPQHF
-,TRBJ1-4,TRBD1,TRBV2,TGTGCCAGCGCCCCCCAGGGGGCCTTTAATGAAAAACTGTTTTTT,CASAPQGAFNEKLFF
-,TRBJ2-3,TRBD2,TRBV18,TGTGCCAGCTCTCAGCGGGACTTCACAGATACGCAGTATTTT,CASSQRDFTDTQYF
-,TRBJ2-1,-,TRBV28,TGTGCCAGCAGCCGAAGACTGAATGAGCAGTTCTTC,CASSRRLNEQFF
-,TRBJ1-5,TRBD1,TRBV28,TGTGCCAGCAGTTTAAATTGGGGGGGGACAGAGAATCAGCCCCAGCATTTT,CASSLNWGGTENQPQHF
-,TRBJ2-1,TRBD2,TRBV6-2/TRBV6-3,TGTGCCAGCAGCCTTAGACTAGCGGGGAATGAGCAGTTCTTC,CASSLRLAGNEQFF
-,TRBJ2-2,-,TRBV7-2,TGTGCCAGCAGCGATCAGGGTCACGGGGAGCTGTTTTTT,CASSDQGHGELFF
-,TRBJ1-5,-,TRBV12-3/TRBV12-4,TGTGCCAGCAGTTTAGGCAGTCAGCCCCAGCATTTT,CASSLGSQPQHF
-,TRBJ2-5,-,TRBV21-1,TGTGCCAGCAGCAATGTGGGGGGCAGGGGCTGTACGGGGACCCAGTACTTC,CASSNVGGRGCTGTQYF
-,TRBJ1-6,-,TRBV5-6,TGTGCCAGCAGCTCACTGCAGGCGTATAATTCACCCCTCCACTTT,CASSSLQAYNSPLHF
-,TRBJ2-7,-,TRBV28,TGTGCCAGCAGTCTCAGGGGTCTGTCCTACGAGCAGTACTTC,CASSLRGLSYEQYF